This TCR beta chain was obtained from a study of OX40 agonist ivuxolimab in advanced cancers. Generated by immunoSEQ multiplex PCR, the TCRdb table keeps only in-frame clones and is missing some. The profile covers tens of thousands of clones, with 85% to 90% appearing a single time and approximately 4.6% taken by the ten largest. Germline V gives CDR1 GTSNPN, CDR2 SVGIG (reference sequence). The CDR3 has 14 residues. V was pared by 2 bases and J by 3 bases, with 10 bases between. The receptor's source is an adult with an advanced solid tumor such as melanoma, head and neck, liver or kidney cancer. The rearrangement uses TRBV30 and TRBJ1-4; the D gene is possibly TRBD1 (6 bases). Sequenced material: CD4+ or CD8+ T cells sorted from blood, taken in a trial of the OX40 agonist ivuxolimab. DNA of the CDR3: TGTGCCTGGAGTCACGGGGGCTCTAATGAAAAACTGTTTTTT. As protein: CAWSHGGSNEKLFF.